This T cell receptor beta chain was observed in a study of shared clonotypes between healthy human individuals. Study findings and constraints: Only blood underwent sampling, and tissue repertoires likely differ. Naive subsets generally had larger estimated richness than memory subsets.

Replicate PCRs for sorted subsets used 200 ng DNA; this equaled some 30,000 T cell genomes. The table came from immunoSEQ multiplex PCR; TCRdb's copy has only in-frame clones and leaves some out. The sample contains approximately 980,000 clones, over 75% of which appear only once. This CDR3 comprises 12 residues. Germline V CDR1 and CDR2: ENHRY, SYGVKD. V lost 11 bases and J lost 3, with 14 bases in between. Remarks on this clone: Its antigen is not identified.

This chain links TRBV10-3 with TRBJ2-7; tentative D call: TRBD1 (6 bases). Source material: memory CD4+ T cells sorted from blood. Subset meaning: CD45RA-negative fraction. This receptor was obtained from a man younger than 35 in good health. The CDR3 nucleotides are TGTGCCCCCGAAGAGGGGGACTACGAGCAGTACTTC. Translation gives CAPEEGDYEQYF.